Listed here is a single T cell receptor beta chain. The target antigen is unknown. The table came from immunoSEQ multiplex PCR; TCRdb's copy has only in-frame clones and leaves some out. Seen here are about 120,000 clones, about 91% observed once, and the top ten hold around 1.8%. CDR3 length equals 14 residues. Germline-derived CDR1 and CDR2 are SGHTA and FQGTGA. The V and J ends lost 2 bases and 9 bases respectively, with 11 bases between them. This sample was included in a study of T cell responses to AZD1222 COVID-19 vaccine. Study-wide results and limits: It was only a handful of AZD1222 recipients who were seropositive at baseline.

The chain recombines TRBV7-3 with TRBJ1-6; perhaps TRBD1 as D (5 bases). Here the sequenced sample was peripheral blood, taken on day 0 of AZD1222 vaccination. The sequence was obtained from an adult in good health. The CDR3: CASSLGQGGSPLHF. The CDR3 DNA reads as TGTGCCAGCAGCTTAGGGCAGGGTGGTTCACCCCTCCACTTT.